This T cell receptor beta chain is from a study of cytomegalovirus exposure and HLA in healthy donors. Produced via immunoSEQ multiplex PCR; TCRdb's table is partial and in-frame only. The table records roughly 300,000 clones, about nine tenths of them present only once. On this clone: Its antigen is still unknown.

Overall study findings and caveats: CMV antigen specificity was confirmed in vitro for a few CMV-associated chains. It was reportedly the case that the classifier diagnosed cytomegalovirus status with high specificity and sensitivity.

The TCR sequence derives from a woman aged 18 to 35 in good health and CMV-seronegative. The material sequenced was PBMCs.

The CDR3 is CASSESAFNEKLFF. CDR3 DNA sequence: TGTGCCAGCAGTGAGTCCGCGTTTAATGAAAAACTGTTTTTT. This sequence joins TRBV25-1 and TRBJ1-4; D is unclear. The germline V gene has CDR1 MGHDK and CDR2 SYGVNS. Trimming shortened V by 3 bases and J by 4 bases, and 9 bases separated the two germline ends. This CDR3 spans 14 amino acids.